Each of the 22 T cell receptor beta chains below was sequenced from the same sample in a study of blood T cell repertoires in COVID-19. The protocol was immunoSEQ multiplex PCR, while the TCRdb copy is restricted to in-frame clones and leaves out a portion. This sample carries about 250,000 clones, about 82% of them seen once, and the ten largest clones take roughly 6.2%. What was sequenced was peripheral blood. The receptors were sampled from a woman aged 80 or over with COVID-19, enrolled during active disease.

This chain uses TRBV28 with TRBJ1-5, with TRBD1 as a possible D gene (6 bases). Trimming took off 6 bases at V and 4 bases at J, with 10 bases between the two ends. CDR1 and CDR2 (germline): MDHEN, SYDVKM. The CDR3 sequence is 13 residues long. CDR3 protein: CASRDQGNQPQHF. DNA for the CDR3: TGTGCCAGCAGGGACCAGGGGAATCAGCCCCAGCATTTT.

This clone showed up just once. V is TRBV5-1 and J is TRBJ1-5; D is unclear. V was clipped by 0 bases and J by 0 bases, with 7 bases between them. This CDR3 comprises 15 residues. Germline values: CDR1 SGHRS, CDR2 YFSETQ. Here the CDR3 reads CASSLDVSSNQPQHF. The CDR3 DNA follows: TGCGCCAGCAGCTTGGATGTTAGTAGCAATCAGCCCCAGCATTTT.

The gene calls are TRBV10-1 and TRBJ2-7; 10 bases line up with TRBD2. With V trimmed by 2 bases and J by 0 bases, 4 bases remained unmatched. Germline V CDR1 and CDR2: WNHNN, SYGVQD (reference sequence). The CDR3 covers 16 residues. CDR3 bases: TGCGCCAGCAGTGAGGAGGAGCGGGGGGGCTCCTACGAGCAGTACGTC. Its protein product is CASSEEERGGSYEQYV.

This clone was seen only a few times. The chain uses TRBV7-6 and TRBJ2-7; tentative D call: TRBD2 (6 bases). The CDR3 totals 13 residues. Trimming pared 5 bases from V and 6 bases from J, leaving 14 bases between. Germline V gives CDR1 SGHVS, CDR2 FNYEAQ. The CDR3 loop reads CASSASGVGEQYF. The CDR3 bases are TGTGCCAGCAGCGCGTCGGGGGTTGGCGAGCAGTACTTC.

CDR3 sequence reads: CASSFGTGWKDTQYF. In nucleotides, the CDR3 is TGCGCCAGCAGCTTCGGGACAGGGTGGAAGGATACGCAGTATTTT. The V and J genes are TRBV5-1 and TRBJ2-3, with 9 bases matching TRBD1. Germline assignment: CDR1 SGHRS and CDR2 YFSETQ. The CDR3 is 15 residues long. With 2 bases clipped from V and 6 bases from J, the junction kept 7 bases outside the gene matches.

The chain uses TRBV7-2 and TRBJ2-1, with TRBD2 matching 13 bases. The CDR3 contains 15 residues. In germline, CDR1 is SGHTA, CDR2 FQGNSA. V gave up 4 bases and J gave up 6 bases; unmatched junction bases: 3. Here the CDR3 DNA reads TGTGCCAGCAGCTCGACTAGCGGGGGGCCCAATGAGCAGTTCTTC. Protein sequence: CASSSTSGGPNEQFF.

The chain uses TRBV7-2 and TRBJ1-2; 7 bases align to TRBD1. Per the germline V gene, CDR1 is SGHTA and CDR2 is FQGNSA. V lost 4 bases and J lost 6; bases outside the gene matches: 14. The CDR3 is made up of 16 amino acids. The CDR3 DNA sequence: TGTGCCAGCAGCTCCACGGGACAGCTTATGGGACATGGCTACACCTTC. Amino acids: CASSSTGQLMGHGYTF.

The J gene is TRBJ2-3, the V gene TRBV4-1; 10 nucleotides line up with TRBD2. Looked up from germline, CDR1 is MGHRA and CDR2 is YSYEKL. V gave up 1 base and J gave up 3 bases; unmatched junction bases: 4. The CDR3 loop spans 16 amino acids. CDR3 nucleotide sequence: TGCGCCAGCAGCCAAGCCTTAGCGGGGGGAACAGATACGCAGTATTTT. Amino acid sequence: CASSQALAGGTDTQYF.

The chain combines TRBV29-1 with TRBJ2-6; D possibly corresponds to TRBD1 (6 bases). The CDR3 runs 17 residues. Trimming removed 5 bases at V and 0 bases at J, with 17 bases between. Per germline, CDR1 SQVTM and CDR2 ANQGSEA. The CDR3 sequence is CSVKQGEIASGANVLTF. The CDR3 coding sequence is TGCAGCGTTAAACAGGGAGAGATTGCCTCTGGGGCCAACGTCCTGACTTTC.

This rearrangement joins TRBV6-5 to TRBJ2-2, with D possibly being TRBD2 (7 bases). Germline assignment: CDR1 MNHEY and CDR2 SVGAGI. With 9 bases removed from V and 0 bases from J, the gap between germline ends came to 14 bases. The CDR3 runs 15 residues. CDR3 coding DNA: TGTGCCAGTAGGTCGGGGGGCGCGAACACCGGGGAGCTGTTTTTT. This gives the protein CASRSGGANTGELFF.

The V gene is TRBV19, the J gene TRBJ2-3; TRBD2 matches 15 bases. Germline V gene lookup returns CDR1 LNHDA and CDR2 SQIVND (reference sequence). This CDR3 is built from 19 residues. Trimming removed 3 bases from V and 0 bases from J; junction bases left unmatched: 7. The CDR3 sequence: CASSMSGTSGGSSTDTQYF. The CDR3 DNA reads TGTGCCAGTAGTATGTCCGGGACTAGCGGGGGGTCTAGCACAGATACGCAGTATTTT.

This clone showed up just a few times. The chain links TRBV7-2 to TRBJ1-5, with D tentatively TRBD1 (6 bases). V lost 1 base and J lost 6, with 16 bases in between. This CDR3 region has 16 residues. Germline assignment: CDR1 SGHTA and CDR2 FQGNSA. The CDR3: CASSLVSGALAQPQHF. The CDR3 coding sequence is TGTGCCAGCAGCTTAGTGTCAGGGGCGCTGGCTCAGCCCCAGCATTTT.

This chain joins TRBV7-2 and TRBJ1-6; D remains unclear. In germline, CDR1 is SGHTA, CDR2 FQGNSA. This CDR3 has 12 amino acids. V was clipped by 1 base and J by 11 bases, with 6 bases between them. The CDR3 region is CASSLEAAPLHF. The CDR3 DNA follows: TGTGCCAGCAGCTTAGAAGCGGCACCCCTCCACTTT.

V usage is TRBV6-6 and J usage is TRBJ1-3, with D tentatively TRBD1 (5 bases). This CDR3 has 14 residues. Germline V CDR1 and CDR2: MNHNY, SVGAGI (reference sequence). Trimming took 6 bases from V and 9 from J, leaving 18 bases between them. CDR3 loop: CASSSGSSEITIYF. CDR3 nucleotide sequence: TGTGCCAGCAGCTCAGGGTCTTCGGAAATCACCATATATTTT.

V gene TRBV7-2 combines with J gene TRBJ2-7; D is possibly TRBD2 (7 bases). This CDR3 is 15 amino acids long. Germline loops: CDR1 SGHTA, CDR2 FQGNSA. V was cut by 7 bases and J by 2 bases, with 18 bases left in between. The CDR3 region is CASTLGGGGPYEQYF. CDR3 sequence (DNA): TGTGCCAGCACCCTGGGGGGCGGGGGACCCTACGAGCAGTACTTC. The full variable domain, with the rest looked up from reference TRBV7-2 and TRBJ2-7, is GAGVSQSPSNKVTEKGKDVELRCDPISGHTALYWYRQSLGQGLEFLIYFQGNSAPDKSGLPSDRFSAERTGGSVSTLTIQRTQQEDSAVYLCASTLGGGGPYEQYFGPGTRLTVT.

This clone was counted only a few times. The rearrangement uses TRBV7-2 and TRBJ1-1; D unclear. From germline, CDR1 is SGHTA and CDR2 FQGNSA. V dropped 6 bases and J dropped 2 bases, with 13 bases sitting between them. The CDR3 covers 14 residues. The CDR3 sequence: CASSYQLANTEAFF. CDR3 nucleotide sequence: TGTGCCAGCAGTTACCAATTGGCAAACACTGAAGCTTTCTTT. The entire variable domain, with the rest obtained from reference TRBV7-2 and TRBJ1-1, is as follows: GAGVSQSPSNKVTEKGKDVELRCDPISGHTALYWYRQSLGQGLEFLIYFQGNSAPDKSGLPSDRFSAERTGGSVSTLTIQRTQQEDSAVYLCASSYQLANTEAFFGQGTRLTVV.

The CDR3 DNA sequence: TGCGCCAGCAGCCAAGTCTCACTAGCGACCCCAGATACGCAGTATTTT. It encodes CASSQVSLATPDTQYF. This rearrangement joins TRBV4-1 to TRBJ2-3, with TRBD2 identical over 7 bases. Germline V CDR1 and CDR2: MGHRA, YSYEKL. This CDR3 has 16 amino acids. J was trimmed by 4 bases and V by 1 base; bases with no gene match: 8.

This clone was seen only once. The V call is TRBV3-1 (or the pseudogene TRBV3-2), the J call TRBJ1-1, with D possibly TRBD1 on 5 matching bases. Germline assignment: CDR1 LGHDT and CDR2 YNNKEL (reference sequence). Deletions cut 1 base from V and 8 bases from J, with 8 bases between. The CDR3 is 12 amino acids. The CDR3 sequence is CASSQGTGEAFF. CDR3 nucleotide sequence: TGTGCCAGCAGCCAAGGTACAGGCGAAGCTTTCTTT.

The chain employs TRBV29-1 and TRBJ1-4; 8 nucleotides match TRBD1. Germline values: CDR1 SQVTM, CDR2 ANQGSEA. The junction had 8 bases not matched to a gene; V was cut back by 3 bases and J by 5 bases. This CDR3 spans 15 amino acids. CDR3 sequence (DNA): TGCAGCGTTGACCCCACCGGGACAGGCAATGAAAAACTGTTTTTT. Its translation is CSVDPTGTGNEKLFF.

This clone came up a few times. The chain links TRBV5-6 to TRBJ1-1; D perhaps matches TRBD1 (5 bases). Germline V CDR1 and CDR2: SGHDT, YYEEEE. CDR3 length equals 14 residues. V was clipped by 3 bases and J by 7 bases, with 16 bases between them. CDR3 in amino acids: CASSSRGVDIEAFF. For the CDR3, the DNA is TGTGCCAGCAGCTCTCGGGGGGTGGATATTGAAGCTTTCTTT.

The V and J genes are TRBV4-2 and TRBJ2-5, with TRBD1 matching over 9 bases. The CDR3 totals 17 residues. Germline V gene lookup returns CDR1 LGHNA and CDR2 YNFKEQ. Trimming at V came to 1 base and at J to 4 bases, leaving 10 bases not matched to a gene. The CDR3 region is CASSQGSGDRAGETQYF. CDR3 in DNA: TGTGCCAGCAGCCAAGGCTCCGGGGACAGGGCAGGAGAGACCCAGTACTTC.

The V gene is TRBV7-6, the J gene TRBJ1-1; maybe TRBD1 (6 bases). V dropped 5 bases and J dropped 2 bases, with 9 bases sitting between them. Germline V gives CDR1 SGHVS, CDR2 FNYEAQ. There are 13 residues in the CDR3. The CDR3 DNA reads TGTGCCAGCAGCCCGGACAGCAACACTGAAGCTTTCTTT. Translation: CASSPDSNTEAFF.